This T cell receptor (beta chain) is from a study of post-analysis software for immune sequencing data. Study findings and constraints: Diversity measured as normalized Chao1 was significantly lower in multiple sclerosis patients than in controls.

Libraries were made from TCR beta cDNA, and they carried unique molecular identifiers. Some 500,000 cDNA molecules were obtained per 1 to 10 million input T cells. TCRdb fed the PCR reads into MiXCR, producing one record per CDR3 protein. This table holds about 430,000 distinct CDR3 sequences, 39% found once. On this clonotype: Its antigen is not identified.

The sample taken for sequencing was blood. This TCR was sampled from a girl aged 2-10 years with multiple sclerosis.

The CDR3 loop reads CASSPTLGSYNEQFF. DNA for the CDR3: TGTGCCAGCAGCCCGACGTTGGGCTCCTACAATGAGCAGTTCTTC. V gene TRBV3-1 combines with J gene TRBJ2-1, with D hard to call. Germline V gene sequence: CDR1 LGHDT, CDR2 YNNKEL (reference sequence). CDR3 size: 15 residues. V lost 4 bases and J lost 0, with 10 bases in between.